This TCR beta chain was recovered during a study of CXCR3-negative and CXCR3-positive naive CD8 T cells. About the study: Sequencing yielded some 140 million TRB reads, roughly 1.5 +/- 0.3 million per library.

In preparing the TRB cDNA libraries, 5' RACE with UMI labels was used. Reanalyzing the 5' RACE reads, TCRdb keeps one entry per CDR3 protein, without DNA. The sample has 20,000 to 30,000 distinct CDR3 sequences. This CDR3 has 15 amino acids. Germline V gives CDR1 SQVTM, CDR2 ANQGSEA. Worth noting for this clonotype: Its specificity is unknown.

Study-level results: Hydrophobicity of TRB CDR3s was greater in CXCR3-positive naive cells than in CXCR3-negative naive cells.

The clonotype was recovered from a human donor in good health. Some clones in this sample may be carry-over from other donors' samples. The specimen sequenced was naive CXCR3- CD8+ T cells from blood. The sample's subset: CD45RO-CCR7+CD27+CD95- naive CD8+ T cells lacking CXCR3 (TNR3-). The chain links TRBV29-1 to TRBJ2-5; TCRdb proposes TRBD1, but this gene call is untestable without DNA. The CDR3 region is CSVLRGGADQETQYF.